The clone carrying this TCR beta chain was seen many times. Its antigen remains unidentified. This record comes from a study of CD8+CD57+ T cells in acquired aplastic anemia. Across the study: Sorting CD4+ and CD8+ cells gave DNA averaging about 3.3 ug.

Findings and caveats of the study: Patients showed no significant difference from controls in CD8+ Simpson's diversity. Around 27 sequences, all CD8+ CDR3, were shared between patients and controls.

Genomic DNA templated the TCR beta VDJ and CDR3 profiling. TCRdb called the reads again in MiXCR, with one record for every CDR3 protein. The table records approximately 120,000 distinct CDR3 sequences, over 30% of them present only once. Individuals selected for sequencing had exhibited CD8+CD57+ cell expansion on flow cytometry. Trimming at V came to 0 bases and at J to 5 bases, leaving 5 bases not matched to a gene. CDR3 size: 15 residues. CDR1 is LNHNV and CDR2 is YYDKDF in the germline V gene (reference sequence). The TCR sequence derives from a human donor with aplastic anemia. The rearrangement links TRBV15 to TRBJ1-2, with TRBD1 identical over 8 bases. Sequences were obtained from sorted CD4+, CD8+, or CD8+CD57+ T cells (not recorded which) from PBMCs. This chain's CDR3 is CATSRDPGTGYGYTF. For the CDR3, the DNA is TGTGCCACCAGCAGAGATCCCGGGACAGGATATGGCTACACCTTC.